These T cell receptor beta chains were read from a single sample in a study of Graves' ophthalmopathy and Graves' hyperthyroidism. TCRdb reprocessed the multiplex PCR reads via MiXCR and lists one record per CDR3 protein. The repertoire holds a few hundred thousand distinct CDR3 sequences, with around 21% as singletons. The source material was peripheral blood. The receptors come from a woman aged 18 to 35 with stable Graves' hyperthyroidism. CDR3s include the opening cysteine and the closing phenylalanine or tryptophan. A D gene is named only where the DNA matches it firmly. The listing skips clone size in some rows; elsewhere it reads once, few, many or a size class.

V: TRBV24-1; D: -; size: -; J: TRBJ1-5; DNA: TGTGCCACCAGTGATTTGGTTGGGGAGCCCCAGCATTTT; CDR3: CATSDLVGEPQHF
V: TRBV20-1; D: -; size: many; J: TRBJ2-2; DNA: TGCAGTGCCCGGGGGACCGGGGAGCTGTTTTTT; CDR3: CSARGTGELFF
V: TRBV30; D: -; size: many; J: TRBJ2-5; DNA: TGTGCCTGGACCCACGGGGCGGCACAAGAGACCCAGTACTTC; CDR3: CAWTHGAAQETQYF
V: TRBV6-1; D: -; size: many; J: TRBJ2-3; DNA: TGTGCCAGCAGTCCAGGGACAGATACGCAGTATTTT; CDR3: CASSPGTDTQYF
V: TRBV25-1; D: TRBD1; size: many; J: TRBJ2-7; DNA: TGTGCCAGCAGTGTACCGGGACAGGGCTACGAGCAGTACTTC; CDR3: CASSVPGQGYEQYF
V: TRBV20-1; D: TRBD2; size: many; J: TRBJ2-7; DNA: TGCAGTGCGGGGACTAGCGGGAGAAACCCCTGGGACGAGCAGTACTTC; CDR3: CSAGTSGRNPWDEQYF
V: TRBV12-5; D: -; size: many; J: TRBJ1-1; DNA: TGTGCTAGTGGTTGGGATGACGGACGCGCTTTCTTT; CDR3: CASGWDDGRAFF
V: TRBV12-3/TRBV12-4; D: -; size: many; J: TRBJ2-2; DNA: TGTGCCAGCATTCGGGAGACCGGGGAGCTGTTTTTT; CDR3: CASIRETGELFF
V: TRBV2; D: -; size: many; J: TRBJ2-7; DNA: TGTGCCAGCTCCTGGTCCGGACACCTATACGAGCAGTACTTC; CDR3: CASSWSGHLYEQYF
V: TRBV5-1; D: -; size: -; J: TRBJ1-3; DNA: TGCGCCAGCAGCTCGGTTGGAAACACCATATATTTT; CDR3: CASSSVGNTIYF
V: TRBV24-1; D: -; size: many; J: TRBJ2-7; DNA: TGTGCCACCAGTGAACCTAGCGCACCCTACGAGCAGTACTTC; CDR3: CATSEPSAPYEQYF
V: TRBV6-1; D: TRBD2; size: few; J: TRBJ2-7; DNA: TGTGCCAGCAGGGGACTAGCGGGAGCAACCTACGAGCAGTACTTC; CDR3: CASRGLAGATYEQYF
V: TRBV4-1; D: TRBD1; size: few; J: TRBJ1-5; DNA: TGCGCCAGCAGCCACGACCAGGGGGTAGGCCAGCCCCAGCATTTT; CDR3: CASSHDQGVGQPQHF
V: TRBV6-1; D: -; size: many; J: TRBJ1-1; DNA: TGTGCCAGCAGTCCGCGACCGGCGAACACTGAAGCTTTCTTT; CDR3: CASSPRPANTEAFF
V: TRBV19; D: -; size: few; J: TRBJ1-1; DNA: TGTGCCAGTAGTATTAAGGGCGGGTGGACTGAAGCTTTCTTT; CDR3: CASSIKGGWTEAFF
V: TRBV11-1; D: -; size: many; J: TRBJ1-5; DNA: TGTGCCAGCAGCTCCGAGGGAGGGGCGGTTAAACAGCCCCAGCATTTT; CDR3: CASSSEGGAVKQPQHF
V: TRBV20-1; D: -; size: -; J: TRBJ1-1; DNA: TGCAGTGCTAGTAGGGGGGCCCGCGGGACTGAAGCTTTCTTT; CDR3: CSASRGARGTEAFF
V: TRBV12-5; D: TRBD1; size: many; J: TRBJ2-5; DNA: TGTGCTAGTGACGTTGGTAAATCAGAGACAGGGATACAAGAGACCCAGTACTTC; CDR3: CASDVGKSETGIQETQYF
V: TRBV24-1; D: TRBD1; size: few; J: TRBJ2-2; DNA: TGTGCCACCAGTGATGCCGACAGGGACACCGGGGAGCTGTTTTTT; CDR3: CATSDADRDTGELFF
V: TRBV9; D: -; size: -; J: TRBJ2-4; DNA: -; CDR3: CASSVGSGAKNIKYF
V: TRBV12-3/TRBV12-4; D: -; size: -; J: TRBJ2-2; DNA: TGTGCCAGCAGTTTCCTTCAGGGCGGCGGGGAGCTGTTTTTT; CDR3: CASSFLQGGGELFF
V: TRBV7-9; D: TRBD1; size: many; J: TRBJ1-2; DNA: TGTGCCAGCAGCCCGACAGGGGGCATCTATGGCTACACCTTC; CDR3: CASSPTGGIYGYTF
V: TRBV6-2/TRBV6-3; D: -; size: -; J: TRBJ2-7; DNA: TGTGCCAGCAGTCTATCCGCAGGGACCATGGGGCAGTACTTC; CDR3: CASSLSAGTMGQYF
V: TRBV12-3/TRBV12-4; D: TRBD1; size: many; J: TRBJ2-5; DNA: TGTGCCAGCAGACCCACAGGGGGCCGGGAGACCCAGTACTTC; CDR3: CASRPTGGRETQYF
V: TRBV4-1; D: TRBD2; size: many; J: TRBJ2-2; DNA: TGCGCCAGCAGCCAAGAATGGGGCTCGGTAGCGGGAGTTACCGGGGAGCTGTTTTTT; CDR3: CASSQEWGSVAGVTGELFF
V: TRBV6-1; D: -; size: -; J: TRBJ1-1; DNA: TGTGCCATCCTGGTATCAAGGGCCACTGAAGCTTTCTTT; CDR3: CAILVSRATEAFF
V: TRBV29-1; D: TRBD1; size: many; J: TRBJ1-1; DNA: TGCAGCGCGGAGGACAGGGGTACTGAAGCTTTCTTT; CDR3: CSAEDRGTEAFF
V: TRBV28; D: -; size: many; J: TRBJ1-6; DNA: TGTGCCAGCAGTCCCAGTTATTCACCCCTCCACTTT; CDR3: CASSPSYSPLHF
V: TRBV19; D: TRBD1; size: -; J: TRBJ2-4; DNA: TGTGCCAGTAGTATCCCACCGACAGGGCGCAACATTAAGTACTTC; CDR3: CASSIPPTGRNIKYF
V: TRBV20-1; D: TRBD2; size: many; J: TRBJ2-7; DNA: TGCAGTGCTGGGAAGAGCGGGAGCCGCTACGAGCAGTACTTC; CDR3: CSAGKSGSRYEQYF
V: TRBV28; D: -; size: -; J: TRBJ2-7; DNA: TGTGCCAGCAGTTCTCCGGGGCAGTTCTCCTACGAGCAGTACTTC; CDR3: CASSSPGQFSYEQYF
V: TRBV6-1; D: TRBD2; size: few; J: TRBJ2-3; DNA: TGTGCCAGCAGCGAACTAGCGGGAGGGCCTGCCGATACGCAGTATTTT; CDR3: CASSELAGGPADTQYF
V: TRBV4-1; D: -; size: -; J: TRBJ1-6; DNA: TGCGCCAGCAGCCAAGATAGGGCTTCCTATAATTCACCCCTCCACTTT; CDR3: CASSQDRASYNSPLHF
V: TRBV12-3/TRBV12-4; D: TRBD1; size: -; J: TRBJ1-2; DNA: TGTGCCAGCAGTGCTCCGGGACAGGGGCTTGGCTACACCTTC; CDR3: CASSAPGQGLGYTF
V: TRBV24-1; D: -; size: many; J: TRBJ2-2; DNA: TGTGCCACCAGTTACGGAACCGGGGAGCTGTTTTTT; CDR3: CATSYGTGELFF
V: TRBV18; D: -; size: few; J: TRBJ2-5; DNA: TGTGCCAGCTCACCAGCGGGCGGCTCGGAGACCCAGTACTTC; CDR3: CASSPAGGSETQYF
V: TRBV7-2; D: -; size: many; J: TRBJ1-2; DNA: TGTGCCAGCAGCCCAGAGGGCAGAAACTATGGCTACACCTTC; CDR3: CASSPEGRNYGYTF
V: TRBV28; D: -; size: -; J: TRBJ1-2; DNA: TGTGCCAGCAGTACCCCCCCACAGGTTTACTATGGCTACACCTTC; CDR3: CASSTPPQVYYGYTF
V: TRBV12-3/TRBV12-4; D: -; size: many; J: TRBJ1-1; DNA: TGTGCCAGCAGCCCACTGGGGTCGTCCCACACTGAAGCTTTCTTT; CDR3: CASSPLGSSHTEAFF
V: TRBV6-4; D: -; size: many; J: TRBJ2-5; DNA: TGTGCCAGCAGTGACGTAAAACACAGGGTATTAGAGACCCAGTACTTC; CDR3: CASSDVKHRVLETQYF
V: TRBV19; D: -; size: many; J: TRBJ2-7; DNA: TGTGCCAGTAGTATAGTTGGCGGATCCTACGAGCAGTACTTC; CDR3: CASSIVGGSYEQYF
V: TRBV4-3; D: -; size: many; J: TRBJ1-5; DNA: TGCGCCAGCAGCCAAGATTTTCAGGGACACCTCAATCAGCCCCAGCATTTT; CDR3: CASSQDFQGHLNQPQHF
V: TRBV5-1; D: -; size: many; J: TRBJ1-1; DNA: TGCGCCAGCCGAGAGTCAATGAACACTGAAGCTTTCTTT; CDR3: CASRESMNTEAFF
V: TRBV28; D: TRBD1; size: many; J: TRBJ2-5; DNA: TGTGCCAGCAGTTTAACAGGGGGCTACCAAGAGACCCAGTACTTC; CDR3: CASSLTGGYQETQYF
V: TRBV28; D: -; size: -; J: TRBJ2-7; DNA: TGTGCCAGCAGTTTACGGAAAGGGGCCGGGTCCTACGAGCAGTACTTC; CDR3: CASSLRKGAGSYEQYF
V: TRBV29-1; D: -; size: many; J: TRBJ2-7; DNA: TGCAGCGTAGCGGCAGGAAGCCCCTACGAGCAGTACTTC; CDR3: CSVAAGSPYEQYF
V: TRBV12-3/TRBV12-4; D: -; size: many; J: TRBJ2-4; DNA: TGTGCCAGCAGTTTAGCGCTTGGCGGGCTAGCCAAAAACATTCAGTACTTC; CDR3: CASSLALGGLAKNIQYF
V: TRBV6-1; D: TRBD1; size: many; J: TRBJ2-7; DNA: TGTGCCAGCAGGTCCGTGCCGGGACAGACCTACGAGCAGTACTTC; CDR3: CASRSVPGQTYEQYF
V: TRBV5-1; D: TRBD2; size: few; J: TRBJ2-7; DNA: TGCGCCAGCAGCAAGGGACTAGCGAACTCCTACGAGCAGTACTTC; CDR3: CASSKGLANSYEQYF
V: TRBV20-1; D: TRBD1; size: many; J: TRBJ2-7; DNA: TGCAGTGCTACTTACCCGGGACAGGGGACCTCCTACGAGCAGTACTTC; CDR3: CSATYPGQGTSYEQYF
V: TRBV30; D: -; size: many; J: TRBJ2-5; DNA: TGTGCCTGGAGGCGGGTAGCAAGGGAGACCCAGTACTTC; CDR3: CAWRRVARETQYF
V: TRBV24-1; D: TRBD2; size: -; J: TRBJ2-5; DNA: TGTGCCACCAGTGCGGGGAGCGGGGTGGAGACCCAGTACTTC; CDR3: CATSAGSGVETQYF
V: TRBV20-1; D: -; size: -; J: TRBJ2-5; DNA: TGCAGTGCTAGATCGGCAAACCAAGAGACCCAGTACTTC; CDR3: CSARSANQETQYF
V: TRBV6-6; D: -; size: many; J: TRBJ1-5; DNA: TGTGCCAGCAGTTACTCGGGTGAGCCCCAGCATTTT; CDR3: CASSYSGEPQHF
V: TRBV27; D: TRBD2; size: many; J: TRBJ2-5; DNA: TGTGCCAGCAGTCCGGGACTACAAGAGACCCAGTACTTC; CDR3: CASSPGLQETQYF
V: TRBV11-2; D: -; size: few; J: TRBJ1-2; DNA: TGTGCCAGCAGCTTAGTTGGGTCCGTTGACAGCCCCAGTGGTAGGGGCTACACCTTC; CDR3: CASSLVGSVDSPSGRGYTF
V: TRBV25-1; D: -; size: many; J: TRBJ1-1; DNA: TGTGCCAGCAGTGGCAGTGGGACTGAAGTTTTCTTT; CDR3: CASSGSGTEVFF
V: TRBV30; D: -; size: -; J: TRBJ1-2; DNA: TGTGCCTGGAGAGTTGGACAGCGGGAAGTCGATGGCTACACCTTC; CDR3: CAWRVGQREVDGYTF
V: TRBV27; D: TRBD2; size: many; J: TRBJ2-7; DNA: TGTGCCAGCAGTTCCCCCGGACTAGCGGGACGGTACGAGCAGTACTTC; CDR3: CASSSPGLAGRYEQYF
V: TRBV24-1; D: TRBD2; size: -; J: TRBJ2-7; DNA: TGTGCCACCAGTGGGGCGAGCGGGAGCGGGGGAGAGCAGTACTTC; CDR3: CATSGASGSGGEQYF